Below are 8 T cell receptor beta chains sequenced from a single sample in a study of T cell responses to AZD1222 COVID-19 vaccine. Clones were sequenced by immunoSEQ multiplex PCR, and TCRdb holds only the in-frame ones, with some missing. This sample has 90,000 to 130,000 clones, with 81% found just once. The specimen comprised peripheral blood, sampled on day 0 of AZD1222 vaccination. These receptors all stem from an adult in good health.

The gene calls are TRBV7-2 and TRBJ2-5; unclear D gene. V lost 2 bases and J lost 5, with 9 bases in between. The CDR3 sequence is 13 residues long. Germline CDR1 reads SGHTA; CDR2 reads FQGNSA. In nucleotides, the CDR3 is TGTGCCAGCAGCTTATATCGGGTCGAGACCCAGTACTTC. It is translated as CASSLYRVETQYF.

The chain has TRBV9 and TRBJ1-2; D not certain. This CDR3 contains 14 residues. The V gene's germline CDR1 is SGDLS and CDR2 YYNGEE. V was shortened by 0 bases and J by 2 bases, with 8 bases between the two germline ends. CDR3 in amino acids: CASSVGNSNYGYTF. The CDR3 DNA reads TGTGCCAGCAGCGTAGGGAATTCCAACTATGGCTACACCTTC.

This clone was recorded a few times. The chain couples TRBV6-2 or TRBV6-3 to TRBJ2-1; 7 bases fit TRBD2. Germline V gives CDR1 MNHEY, CDR2 SVGEGT. Trimming removed 4 bases from V and 4 bases from J; junction bases left unmatched: 1. The CDR3 consists of 13 residues. CDR3 bases: TGTGCCAGCAGTTCGCGGGAGTACAATGAGCAGTTCTTC. It is translated as CASSSREYNEQFF.

The chain links TRBV5-6 to TRBJ2-1; D is undetermined. V was pared by 4 bases and J by 0 bases, with 8 bases between. Germline loops: CDR1 SGHDT, CDR2 YYEEEE. The CDR3 is made up of 14 amino acids. The CDR3 region is CASSIANSYNEQFF. The CDR3 DNA is TGTGCCAGCAGCATCGCGAACTCCTACAATGAGCAGTTCTTC.

The chain is built from TRBV6-5 and TRBJ2-5; 7 nucleotides line up with TRBD2. This CDR3 spans 15 amino acids. V was clipped by 2 bases and J by 5 bases; unmatched bases: 8. Germline V CDR1 and CDR2: MNHEY, SVGAGI. The CDR3 nucleotides are TGTGCCAGCAGTTACACGGACGGGGGGAAGGAGACCCAGTACTTC. Amino acids: CASSYTDGGKETQYF.

The chain employs TRBV7-2 and TRBJ2-1, with a tentative D call TRBD1 (6 bases). The CDR3 runs 13 residues. Trimming pared 2 bases from V and 6 bases from J, leaving 8 bases between. Germline V gives CDR1 SGHTA, CDR2 FQGNSA. The CDR3 nucleotides read TGTGCCAGCAGCTTACGCAGGGGCAATGAGCAGTTCTTC. This codes for CASSLRRGNEQFF. Drawing the rest from reference TRBV7-2 and TRBJ2-1, the complete variable domain is GAGVSQSPSNKVTEKGKDVELRCDPISGHTALYWYRQSLGQGLEFLIYFQGNSAPDKSGLPSDRFSAERTGGSVSTLTIQRTQQEDSAVYLCASSLRRGNEQFFGPGTRLTVL.

In this sample, this clone turned up once. The chain recombines TRBV5-1 with TRBJ2-7, with a tentative D call TRBD2 (5 bases). This CDR3 spans 15 amino acids. Looked up from germline, CDR1 is SGHRS and CDR2 is YFSETQ. Trimming shortened V by 5 bases and J by 0 bases, and 15 bases separated the two germline ends. CDR3 residues: CASSLQSGTSYEQYF. CDR3 sequence (DNA): TGCGCCAGCAGTCTACAGAGCGGAACCTCCTACGAGCAGTACTTC.

This chain connects TRBV27 to TRBJ2-3; a possible D gene is TRBD2 (6 bases). Between the trimmed V and J ends, which lost 6 bases and 2 bases, there was a span of 18 bases. Germline V gives CDR1 MNHEY, CDR2 SMNVEV (reference sequence). This CDR3 is built from 16 residues. For the CDR3, the DNA is TGTGCCAGCAGGAAACGGGGGATACAACCCACAGATACGCAGTATTTT. Translation: CASRKRGIQPTDTQYF.